There are a few counts of the clone carrying this T cell receptor (beta chain). Its antigen is not known. Only in-frame clones appear in the TCRdb table, and some are missing; sequencing was by immunoSEQ multiplex PCR. The profile covers about 76,000 clones, with less than 85% appearing a single time and 1% to 1.5% taken by the ten largest. The sample is drawn from a study of T cells in localized non-small cell lung cancer. Study-level findings and limits: In adjacent lung, a median roughly 60 of the top 100 tumor clones were found. Of the tissues analyzed, uninvolved adjacent lung showed maximal T cell clonality, greater than tumor. Higher adjacent-lung clonality was associated with shorter survival.

V was shortened by 1 base and J by 5 bases, with 8 bases between the two germline ends. Germline-derived CDR1 and CDR2 are SNHLY and FYNNEI. The CDR3 consists of 13 residues. The sample was peripheral blood, taken before any cancer treatment. The sequence derives from a female donor aged 60 or older with stage I lung adenocarcinoma. The chain links TRBV2 to TRBJ1-1; perhaps TRBD1 as D (5 bases). The CDR3 DNA sequence: TGTGCCAGCAGTGAAGGGGCAGGGACTGAAGCTTTCTTT. It translates to CASSEGAGTEAFF.